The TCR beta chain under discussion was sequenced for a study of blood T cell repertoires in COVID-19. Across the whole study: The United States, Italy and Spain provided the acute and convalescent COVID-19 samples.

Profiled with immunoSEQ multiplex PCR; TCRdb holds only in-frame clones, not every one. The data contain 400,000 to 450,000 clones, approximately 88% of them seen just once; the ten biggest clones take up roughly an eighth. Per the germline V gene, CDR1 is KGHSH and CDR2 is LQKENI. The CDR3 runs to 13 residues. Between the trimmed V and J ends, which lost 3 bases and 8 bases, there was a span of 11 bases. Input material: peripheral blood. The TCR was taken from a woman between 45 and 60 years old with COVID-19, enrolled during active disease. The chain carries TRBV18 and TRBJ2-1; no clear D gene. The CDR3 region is CASSPPSRDEQFF. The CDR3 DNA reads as TGTGCCAGCTCACCCCCCTCTAGAGATGAGCAGTTCTTC.